This T cell receptor beta chain derives from a study of identical twins. This clonotype was recorded at least ten times. Its antigen is still unknown. cDNA carried unique molecular identifiers, and a universal primer site was added by template switching. From the 5' RACE reads, TCRdb called clonotypes with MiXCR, one entry per CDR3 protein. Counted here are more than 350,000 distinct CDR3 sequences, about 10% occurring once; the ten biggest clones make up about 9.1%. V lost 2 bases to trimming and J lost 6 bases; unmatched junction nucleotides: 2. The CDR3 is 13 amino acids. Study results and caveats: Cord blood's abundant beta clonotypes had fewer insertions, unlike memory repertoires. Models predicted less out-of-frame TCR alpha sharing in monozygotic twins than was found. Invariant MAIT and iNKT cells could partly confound zero-insertion analyses.

This chain uses TRBV12-3 or TRBV12-4 with TRBJ2-7; 9 bases agree with TRBD2. The source material was naive T cells sorted from blood. The source is a woman aged 50 to 65 in good health. The CDR3 sequence is CASSLLAGTEQYF. In nucleotides, the CDR3 is TGTGCCAGCAGTTTACTAGCGGGAACCGAGCAGTACTTC.